What follows describes a single TCR beta chain. This clone was counted only a few times. No cognate antigen has been identified for it. No base quality information exists; no much larger clone differs at one position. The sample comes from a study of beta chain features in type 1 diabetes (dated by TCRdb to 2016 to 2018). Background on the whole study: Patients and healthy donors did not differ in mean age, gender distribution, total cell number or subset yield. A total of roughly 100 million sorted cells were examined across all samples, and the number of cells per subset was strongly correlated with RNA yield. The study compared TCRB repertoires of sorted circulating CD4+ T cell subsets between recently diagnosed type 1 diabetes patients and matched healthy donors. Naive and central memory subsets were obtained from all 28 donors, but regulatory and stem cell-like memory subsets were isolated from only 8 patients and roughly 8 healthy donors. The paper's findings and limits, for the study overall: Because cDNA rather than genomic DNA was sequenced, highly expressing activated cells could have been over-represented, although no difference in activation and CD3 levels was found between groups. Fewer insertions and more nucleotide deletions at VDJ recombination sites were observed in patients with type 1 diabetes, implying thymic rearrangement abnormalities. PCR might favor shorter templates, but patient and control samples were amplified and corrected together, so any skew would affect both groups equally. The naive, central memory and regulatory TCRB repertoires appeared to resemble one another more closely among patients than among healthy donors. A moderate but significant shortening of TCRB CDR3 length was observed in type 1 diabetes patients in all four CD4+ subsets. Because the HLA sub-analyses included only small numbers of individuals, any influence of HLA type on TCRB rearrangement was left unresolved.

Taken from cysteine to phenylalanine, the CDR3 has 13 residues. Here the CDR3 DNA is all that survives: 39 bases in frame from base 1. Trimming takes 8 bases from V and 8 bases from J, and the germline ends sit 16 bases apart. CDR1 and CDR2 were assigned from the germline V gene as MNHNS and SASEGT. The entire isolated RNA was reverse transcribed using the High Capacity cDNA Reverse Transcription Kit, and thus expressed TCRB transcripts were sequenced. Naive, central memory and regulatory T cell samples underwent deep immunoSEQ sequencing, averaging about 3.57 million total reads per sample. Sorted cells were lysed in RLT buffer, and RNA was extracted using DNase-treated RNeasy Micro or Mini kits according to cell number. To prevent cross-contamination, each cell subset was processed individually, whereas patient and healthy donor samples were processed jointly. TCRB sequences were amplified from cDNA with the immunoSEQ multiplex PCR, producing 87-bp fragments spanning the CDR3 region. Sequencing of the amplicons was performed on the Illumina HiSeq platform. Regarding the original processing steps: PCR bias was computationally corrected using synthetic template baselines, reads within Hamming distance 2 were collapsed, and singletons that could not be merged were discarded. Reads were aligned against IMGT to assign V, D and J genes, CDR3 length and insertions or deletions at six rearrangement sites. Within each subset, clonotype counts were normalized to sorted cell number, after which true diversity and Gini coefficients were computed with the tcR R package. Repertoire sharing was quantified using the overlap coefficient calculated on TCRB nucleotide sequences. As a proxy for the pre-selection repertoire, out-of-frame TCRB sequences from naive cells were analyzed. TCRdb stores this immuneACCESS table with in-frame sequences only. Part of the clones is absent; in the studies checked, under half of the shortfall reflects unresolved V genes, and no reason is known for the rest. V, J and clone size are taken as reported in that table, and D and trimming were inferred from the DNA itself. This sample has some 330,000 clones in its table, and around 12% of those were observed once. The ten most abundant clones make up approximately 0.01% of the sample.

From each donor, a single peripheral blood sample of about 116 mL on average was drawn into heparinised tubes. A BD FACSAria II was used to sort naive, central memory, regulatory and stem cell-like memory CD4+ T cells with a panel that included CD45RO, CCR7, CD25, CD127, CD95 and CD27. A purity above 95% was achieved for all sorted populations. PBMCs were isolated right away by Lymphoprep density gradient centrifugation and were stained directly, without culture. So that batch effects would be minimized, each experiment stained and sorted samples in pairs, pairing one healthy donor with one patient.

The rearrangement joined TRBV6-1 to TRBJ2-1; too little of a D gene remains to name it. Sequencing was carried out using naive CD4+ T cells from blood. The cell subset or site tag for this specimen amounts to: true naive CD4+ T cells. The origin of this receptor is a woman aged 18-29 years with type 1 diabetes. The CDR3 protein: CASRVGLLDEQFF. The bases are TGTGCCAGCCGGGTCGGGTTACTGGATGAGCAGTTCTTC.